The 7 T cell receptor beta chains given below trace back to one sample, sequenced in a study of T cell repertoires in cytomegalovirus infection. In TCRdb, the reads were re-called with MiXCR into one record per CDR3 protein. The sample carries about 260,000 distinct CDR3 sequences, about an eighth recorded once. Sequencing was carried out using PBMCs. These receptors were obtained from a human donor in good health (CMV status not recorded). Some clones in this sample may be carry-over from other donors' samples.

A few counts support this clonotype. The rearrangement links TRBV4-3 to TRBJ2-1; 12 positions agree with TRBD2. V was pared by 0 bases and J by 8 bases, with 5 bases of the junction left unmatched. CDR1 is LGHNA and CDR2 is YSLEER in the germline V gene. This CDR3 spans 16 amino acids. The CDR3 spells CASSQDRLAGGDEQFF. CDR3 DNA: TGCGCCAGCAGCCAAGATCGCCTAGCGGGAGGGGATGAGCAGTTCTTC.

The V gene is TRBV2, the J gene TRBJ2-7, with 7 bases matching TRBD2. Looked up from germline, CDR1 is SNHLY and CDR2 is FYNNEI. Germline trimming cut 4 bases from V and 0 bases from J; bases unmatched to any gene: 3. This CDR3 is built from 14 residues. The CDR3 nucleotides read TGTGCCAGCAGTGCTCAGCGGGGCTCCTACGAGCAGTACTTC. Translated: CASSAQRGSYEQYF.

This clonotype was counted many times. The J gene is TRBJ2-7, the V gene TRBV19; D might be TRBD1 or TRBD2, each matching 5 bases. Germline assignment: CDR1 LNHDA and CDR2 SQIVND (reference sequence). V was clipped by 3 bases and J by 6 bases, with 15 bases between them. CDR3 length: 14 amino acids. The CDR3 region is CASSISSGTGEQYF. The CDR3 nucleotides are TGTGCCAGTAGTATCTCCTCCGGGACGGGCGAGCAGTACTTC.

This sequence joins TRBV7-6 and TRBJ2-7; tentatively, D is TRBD1 or TRBD2 (6 bases each). Trimming cost V 5 bases and J 3 bases, with 17 bases left between them. Looked up from germline, CDR1 is SGHVS and CDR2 is FNYEAQ. This CDR3 contains 15 residues. The chain's CDR3 is CASSHGGPSNYEQYF. As DNA, the CDR3 is TGTGCCAGCAGCCACGGGGGCCCTAGTAACTACGAGCAGTACTTC.

The sample holds a few counts of this clonotype. The chain uses TRBV29-1 and TRBJ2-1; 9 positions agree with TRBD2. The ends lost 6 bases at V and 8 bases at J; junction bases unmatched: 5. The CDR3 loop spans 12 amino acids. Germline values: CDR1 SQVTM, CDR2 ANQGSEA. The CDR3 reads CSVASGTDEQFF. In nucleotides, the CDR3 is TGCAGCGTGGCTAGCGGGACTGATGAGCAGTTCTTC.

This clonotype was counted between two and nine times. The chain combines TRBV20-1 with TRBJ2-3; D ambiguous. Germline V gene lookup returns CDR1 DFQATT and CDR2 SNEGSKA (reference sequence). This CDR3 has 12 amino acids. V lost 3 bases and J 3 bases, leaving 7 bases between the germline ends. The CDR3 region has the DNA TGCAGTGCTAGTCACCGAACAGATACGCAGTATTTT. Translated, it gives CSASHRTDTQYF.

Only a few counts were recorded for this clonotype. The chain carries TRBV19 and TRBJ2-7; 8 bases agree with TRBD1. The CDR3 sequence is 15 residues long. The germline V gene encodes CDR1 LNHDA and CDR2 SQIVND (reference sequence). After removal of 1 base from V and 4 bases from J, the junction contained 6 bases not matched to a gene. CDR3: CASSIADRGFYEQYF. In nucleotides, the CDR3 is TGTGCCAGTAGTATAGCAGACAGGGGATTTTACGAGCAGTACTTC.